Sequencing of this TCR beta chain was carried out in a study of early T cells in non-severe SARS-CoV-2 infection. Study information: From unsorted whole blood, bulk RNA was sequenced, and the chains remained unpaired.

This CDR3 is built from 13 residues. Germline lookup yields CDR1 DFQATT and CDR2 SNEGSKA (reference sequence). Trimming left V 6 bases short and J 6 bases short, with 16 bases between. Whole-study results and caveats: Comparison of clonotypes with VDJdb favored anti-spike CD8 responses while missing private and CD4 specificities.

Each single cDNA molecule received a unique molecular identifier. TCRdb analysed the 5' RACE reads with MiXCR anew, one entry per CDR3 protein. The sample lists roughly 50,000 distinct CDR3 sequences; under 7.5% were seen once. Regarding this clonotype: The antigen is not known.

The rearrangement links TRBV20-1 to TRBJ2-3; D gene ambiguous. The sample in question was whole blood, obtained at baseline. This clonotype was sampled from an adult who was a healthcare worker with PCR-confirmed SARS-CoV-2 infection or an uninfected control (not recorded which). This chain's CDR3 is CSAILGGTDTQYF. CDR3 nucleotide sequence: TGCAGTGCCATTCTAGGCGGTACGGATACGCAGTATTTT.